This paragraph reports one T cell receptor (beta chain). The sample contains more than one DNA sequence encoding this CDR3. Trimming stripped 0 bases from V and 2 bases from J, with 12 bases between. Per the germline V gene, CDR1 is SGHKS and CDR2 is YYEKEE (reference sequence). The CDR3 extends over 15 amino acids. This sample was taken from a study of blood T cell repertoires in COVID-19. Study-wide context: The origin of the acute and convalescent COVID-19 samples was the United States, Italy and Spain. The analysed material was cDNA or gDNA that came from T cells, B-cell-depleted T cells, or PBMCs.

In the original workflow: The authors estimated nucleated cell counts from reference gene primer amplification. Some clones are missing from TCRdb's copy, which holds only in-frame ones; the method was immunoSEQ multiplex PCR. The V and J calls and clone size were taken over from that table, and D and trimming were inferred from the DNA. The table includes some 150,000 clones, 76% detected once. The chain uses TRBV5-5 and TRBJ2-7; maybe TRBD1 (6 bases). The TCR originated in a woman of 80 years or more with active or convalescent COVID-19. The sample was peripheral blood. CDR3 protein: CASSLGPGDTYEQYF. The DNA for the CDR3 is TGTGCCAGCAGCTTGGGGCCAGGGGATACCTACGAGCAGTACTTC.